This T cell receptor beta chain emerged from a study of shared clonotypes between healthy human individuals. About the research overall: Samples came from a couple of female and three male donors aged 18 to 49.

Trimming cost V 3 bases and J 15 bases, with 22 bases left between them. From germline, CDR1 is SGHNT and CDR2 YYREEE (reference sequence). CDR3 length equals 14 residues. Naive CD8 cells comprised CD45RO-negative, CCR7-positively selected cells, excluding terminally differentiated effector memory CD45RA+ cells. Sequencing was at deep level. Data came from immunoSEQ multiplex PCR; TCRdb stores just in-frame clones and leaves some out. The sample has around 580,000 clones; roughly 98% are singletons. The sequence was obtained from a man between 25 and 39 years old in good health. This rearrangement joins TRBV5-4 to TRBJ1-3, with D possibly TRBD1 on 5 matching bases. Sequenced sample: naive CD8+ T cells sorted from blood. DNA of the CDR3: TGTGCCAGCAGCTCGAGTGGGGGTTGGGACGGACCATATTTT. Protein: CASSSSGGWDGPYF.